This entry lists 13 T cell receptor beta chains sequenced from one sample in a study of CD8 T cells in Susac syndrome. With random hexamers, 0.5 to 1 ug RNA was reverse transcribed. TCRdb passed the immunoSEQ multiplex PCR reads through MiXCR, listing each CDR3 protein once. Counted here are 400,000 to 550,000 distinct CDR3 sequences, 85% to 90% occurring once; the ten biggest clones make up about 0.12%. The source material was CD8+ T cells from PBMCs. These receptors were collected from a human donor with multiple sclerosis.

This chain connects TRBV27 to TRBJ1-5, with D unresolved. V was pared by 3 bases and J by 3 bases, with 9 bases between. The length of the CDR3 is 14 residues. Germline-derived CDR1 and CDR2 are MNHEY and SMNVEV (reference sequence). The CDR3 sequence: CASSFLGNNQPQHF. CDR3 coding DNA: TGTGCCAGCAGTTTTTTAGGAAACAATCAGCCCCAGCATTTT.

CDR3 sequence (DNA): TGTGCCAGCAGCGCAGCCGGGACCGACAAATACAATGAGCAGTTCTTC. This translates into CASSAAGTDKYNEQFF. This chain joins TRBV14 and TRBJ2-1; either TRBD1 or TRBD2 may supply D (5 bases each). The CDR3 has 16 amino acids. The germline gives CDR1 SGHDN, CDR2 FVKESK. Trimming cost V 5 bases and J 4 bases, with 18 bases left between them.

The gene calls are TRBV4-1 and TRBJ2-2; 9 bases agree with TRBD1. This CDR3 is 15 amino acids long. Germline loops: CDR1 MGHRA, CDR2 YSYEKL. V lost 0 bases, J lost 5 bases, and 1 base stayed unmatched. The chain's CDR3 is CASSQETGGTGELFF. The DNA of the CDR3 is TGCGCCAGCAGCCAAGAGACAGGGGGAACCGGGGAGCTGTTTTTT.

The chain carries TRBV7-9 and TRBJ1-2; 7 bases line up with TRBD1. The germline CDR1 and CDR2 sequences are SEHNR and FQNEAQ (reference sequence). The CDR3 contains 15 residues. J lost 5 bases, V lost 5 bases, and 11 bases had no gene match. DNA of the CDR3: TGTGCCAGCAGCGACGGGACAGATTTTCGTTATGGCTACACCTTC. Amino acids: CASSDGTDFRYGYTF.

CDR3 nucleotide sequence: TGTGCCTGGAGGGATTATGGCTACACCTTC. Its translation: CAWRDYGYTF. The chain is built from TRBV30 and TRBJ1-2; D unclear. V lost 3 bases to trimming and J lost 5 bases, with 4 bases between them. Germline loops: CDR1 GTSNPN, CDR2 SVGIG (reference sequence). This CDR3 is 10 amino acids long.

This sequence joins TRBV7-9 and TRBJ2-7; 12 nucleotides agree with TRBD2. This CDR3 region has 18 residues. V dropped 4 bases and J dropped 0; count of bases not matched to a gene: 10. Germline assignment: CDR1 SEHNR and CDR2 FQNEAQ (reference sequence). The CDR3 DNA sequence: TGTGCCAGCAGCTCGACTAGCGGGGGCCGTTTGAGCTCCTACGAGCAGTACTTC. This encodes CASSSTSGGRLSSYEQYF.

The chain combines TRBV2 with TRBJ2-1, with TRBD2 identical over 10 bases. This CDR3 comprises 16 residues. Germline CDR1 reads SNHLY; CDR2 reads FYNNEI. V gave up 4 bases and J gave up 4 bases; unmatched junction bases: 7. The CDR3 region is CASSGYSGGTYNEQFF. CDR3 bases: TGTGCCAGCAGTGGTTATAGCGGGGGGACGTACAATGAGCAGTTCTTC.

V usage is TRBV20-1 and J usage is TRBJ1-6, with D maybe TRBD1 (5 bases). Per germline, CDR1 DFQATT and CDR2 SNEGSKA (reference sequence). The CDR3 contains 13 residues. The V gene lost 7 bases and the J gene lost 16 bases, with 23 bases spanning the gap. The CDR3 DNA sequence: TGCAGTGTTCCAGGGAGACTACCTAGGGGACTCCACTTT. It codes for CSVPGRLPRGLHF.

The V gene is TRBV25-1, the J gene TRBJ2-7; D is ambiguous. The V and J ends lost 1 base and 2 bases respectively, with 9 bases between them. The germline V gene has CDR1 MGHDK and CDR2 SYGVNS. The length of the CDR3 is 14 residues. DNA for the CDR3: TGTGCCAGCAGTGAATTGTTAGGACCCTACGAGCAGTACTTC. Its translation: CASSELLGPYEQYF.

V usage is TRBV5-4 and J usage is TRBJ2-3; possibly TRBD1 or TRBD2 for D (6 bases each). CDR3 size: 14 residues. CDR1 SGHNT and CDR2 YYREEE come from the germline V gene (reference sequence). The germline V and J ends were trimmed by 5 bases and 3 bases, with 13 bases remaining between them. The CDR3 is CASRGGISTDTQYF. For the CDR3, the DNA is TGTGCCAGCAGAGGGGGGATATCAACAGATACGCAGTATTTT.

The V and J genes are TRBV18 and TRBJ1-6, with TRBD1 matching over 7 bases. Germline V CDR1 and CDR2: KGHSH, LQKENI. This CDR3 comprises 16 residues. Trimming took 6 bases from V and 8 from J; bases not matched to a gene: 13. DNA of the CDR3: TGTGCCAGCTCGCTGACAGGGACCTATATTGATTCACCCCTCCACTTT. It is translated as CASSLTGTYIDSPLHF.

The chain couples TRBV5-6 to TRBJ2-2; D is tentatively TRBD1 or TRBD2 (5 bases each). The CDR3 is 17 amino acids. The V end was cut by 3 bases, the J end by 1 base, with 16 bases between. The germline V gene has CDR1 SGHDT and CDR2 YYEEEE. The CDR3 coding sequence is TGTGCCAGCAGCTGGGGGATAGGGAGCGGGAACACCGGGGAGCTGTTTTTT. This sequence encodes CASSWGIGSGNTGELFF.

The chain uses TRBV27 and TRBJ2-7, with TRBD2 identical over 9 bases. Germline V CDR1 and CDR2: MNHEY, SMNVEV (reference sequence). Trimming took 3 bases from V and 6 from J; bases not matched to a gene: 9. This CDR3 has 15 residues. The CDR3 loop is CASSFSSGIFSEQYF. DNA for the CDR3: TGTGCCAGCAGTTTTTCTAGCGGGATATTCAGCGAGCAGTACTTC.